This TCR beta chain emerged from a study of blood T cell repertoires in COVID-19. Study background: COVID-19 samples, acute and convalescent, were from the United States, Italy and Spain. Sources were T cells, B-cell-depleted T cells, or PBMCs; the material itself was cDNA or gDNA.

Produced via immunoSEQ multiplex PCR; TCRdb's table is partial and in-frame only. The repertoire holds about 87,000 clones, around 82% seen once, with approximately 3% in the top ten. The Seattle site enrolled patients during active infection and followed them longitudinally. Trimming removed 7 bases at V and 0 bases at J, with 12 bases between. This CDR3 has 14 amino acids. Per the germline V gene, CDR1 is LGHNT and CDR2 is FRNRAP. This receptor was identified in a woman older than 75 with COVID-19, enrolled during active disease. The genes are TRBV12-5 and TRBJ1-1; maybe TRBD1 (5 bases). The sample taken for sequencing was peripheral blood. CDR3 region: CASAPRGMNTEAFF. CDR3 in DNA: TGTGCTAGTGCCCCGCGGGGGATGAACACTGAAGCTTTCTTT. The variable domain in full, with the rest retrieved from reference TRBV12-5 and TRBJ1-1, is DARVTQTPRHKVTEMGQEVTMRCQPILGHNTVFWYRQTMMQGLELLAYFRNRAPLDDSGMPKDRFSAEMPDATLATLKIQPSEPRDSAVYFCASAPRGMNTEAFFGQGTRLTVV.